Given below is one T cell receptor beta chain in context. Antigen specificity is unknown. The germline V and J ends were trimmed by 6 bases and 3 bases, with 15 bases remaining between them. This CDR3 contains 15 residues. Germline CDR1 is KGHSH and CDR2 is LQKENI. This sample stems from a study of shared clonotypes between healthy human individuals. Study-wide findings and caveats: Roughly 5% of naive CD4 clonotypes were common to a handful of donors.

Measured with immunoSEQ multiplex PCR; TCRdb has only the in-frame clones, and not every one. The table lists about 2.4 million clones, approximately 93% of them singletons, with more than 0.35% in the top ten. Sequenced material: naive CD4+ T cells from PBMCs. Stated subset: CD45RA+ positively selected. The chain recombines TRBV18 with TRBJ2-1; D is unresolved. This receptor was taken from a man aged 18 to 30 in good health. Some clones in this sample may be carry-over from other donors' samples. The CDR3 nucleotides read TGTGCCAGCTCCCCGCAAAGGAGTTTCTACAATGAGCAGTTCTTC. This codes for CASSPQRSFYNEQFF.